This T cell receptor (beta chain) was sequenced in a study of blood T cell repertoires in COVID-19. The overall study: Acute and convalescent COVID-19 samples came from the United States, Italy and Spain.

Study processing details: It was from reference gene primer amplification that nucleated cell counts were estimated. Method: immunoSEQ multiplex PCR; TCRdb's copy keeps in-frame clones and lacks some. V and J calls and clone size come straight from that table; D and trimming were deduced from the DNA. Found here are about 200,000 clones, roughly 85% of them singletons; the top ten hold 3% to 4.5%. This clone was recorded only once. Germline V CDR1 and CDR2: MNHEY, SMNVEV (reference sequence). The CDR3 totals 16 residues. Trimming cost V 5 bases and J 3 bases; bases outside gene matches: 7. The chain combines TRBV27 with TRBJ2-1, with 10 bases lining up with TRBD2. The sample comprised PBMCs or T cells enriched from blood (not recorded which). The receptor comes from a woman aged 40 to 50 with acute COVID-19. The CDR3 loop is CASSPPPSGGYNEQFF. The CDR3 bases are TGTGCCAGCAGTCCCCCCCCTAGCGGGGGCTACAATGAGCAGTTCTTC.